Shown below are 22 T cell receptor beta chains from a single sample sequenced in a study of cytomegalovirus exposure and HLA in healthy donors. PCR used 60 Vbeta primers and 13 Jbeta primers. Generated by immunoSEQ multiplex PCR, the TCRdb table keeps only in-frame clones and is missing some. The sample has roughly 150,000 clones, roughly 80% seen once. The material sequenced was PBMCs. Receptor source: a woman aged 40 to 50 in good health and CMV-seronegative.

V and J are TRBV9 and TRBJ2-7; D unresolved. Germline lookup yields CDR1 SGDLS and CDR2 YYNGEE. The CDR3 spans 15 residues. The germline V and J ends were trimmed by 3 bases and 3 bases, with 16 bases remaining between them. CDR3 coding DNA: TGTGCCAGCAGCGCCCATAGCAATAGAGGCTACGAGCAGTACTTC. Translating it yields CASSAHSNRGYEQYF.

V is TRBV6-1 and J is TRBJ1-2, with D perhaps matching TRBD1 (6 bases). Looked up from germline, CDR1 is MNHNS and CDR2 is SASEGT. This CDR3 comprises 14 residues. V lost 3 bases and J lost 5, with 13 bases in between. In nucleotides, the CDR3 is TGTGCCAGCAGTGAGACAACAGGGTCTTATGGCTACACCTTC. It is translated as CASSETTGSYGYTF.

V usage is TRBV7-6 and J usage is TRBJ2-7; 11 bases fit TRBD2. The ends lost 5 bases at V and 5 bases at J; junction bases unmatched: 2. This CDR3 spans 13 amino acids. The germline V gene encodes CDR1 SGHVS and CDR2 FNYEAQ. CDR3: CASSRGLADEQYF. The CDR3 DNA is TGTGCCAGCAGCCGGGGACTAGCGGACGAGCAGTACTTC. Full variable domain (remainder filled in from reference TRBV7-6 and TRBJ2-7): GAGVSQSPRYKVTKRGQDVALRCDPISGHVSLYWYRQALGQGPEFLTYFNYEAQQDKSGLPNDRFSAERPEGSISTLTIQRTEQRDSAMYRCASSRGLADEQYFGPGTRLTVT.

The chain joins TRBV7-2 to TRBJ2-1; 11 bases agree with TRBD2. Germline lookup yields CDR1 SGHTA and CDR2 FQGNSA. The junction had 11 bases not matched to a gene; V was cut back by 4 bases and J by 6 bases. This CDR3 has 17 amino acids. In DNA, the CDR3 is TGTGCCAGCAGCTCACCCATAGCGGGAGGGGTTATCAATGAGCAGTTCTTC. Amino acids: CASSSPIAGGVINEQFF.

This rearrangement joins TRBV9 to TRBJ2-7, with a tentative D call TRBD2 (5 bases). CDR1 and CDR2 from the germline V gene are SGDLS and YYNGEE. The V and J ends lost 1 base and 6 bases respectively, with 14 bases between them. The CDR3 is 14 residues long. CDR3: CASSVMGERGEQYF. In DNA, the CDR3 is TGTGCCAGCAGCGTAATGGGAGAACGGGGCGAGCAGTACTTC.

The CDR3 loop is CASSLAAGQTEAFF. As DNA, the CDR3 is TGTGCCAGCAGTTTAGCGGCAGGGCAGACTGAAGCTTTCTTT. The genes are TRBV28 and TRBJ1-1, with TRBD1 as a possible D gene (5 bases). V lost 2 bases, J lost 5 bases, and 12 bases lay in between. Germline assignment: CDR1 MDHEN and CDR2 SYDVKM. The CDR3 consists of 14 residues.

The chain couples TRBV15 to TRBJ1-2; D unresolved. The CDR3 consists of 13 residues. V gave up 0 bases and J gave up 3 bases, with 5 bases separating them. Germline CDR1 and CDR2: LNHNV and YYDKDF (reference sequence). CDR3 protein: CATSREEHYGYTF. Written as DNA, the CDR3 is TGTGCCACCAGCAGAGAGGAGCACTATGGCTACACCTTC.

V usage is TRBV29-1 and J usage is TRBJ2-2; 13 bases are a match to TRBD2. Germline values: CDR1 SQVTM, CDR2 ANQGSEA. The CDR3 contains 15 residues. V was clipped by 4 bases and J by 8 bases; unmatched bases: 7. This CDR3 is CSVVELAGGAGELFF. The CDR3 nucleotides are TGCAGCGTTGTAGAACTAGCGGGAGGGGCGGGGGAGCTGTTTTTT.

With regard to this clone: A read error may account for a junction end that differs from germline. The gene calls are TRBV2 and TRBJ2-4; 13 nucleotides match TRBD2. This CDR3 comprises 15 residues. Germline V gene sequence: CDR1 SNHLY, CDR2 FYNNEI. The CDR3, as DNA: TGTGCCAGCAGAGGGACTAGCGGGGACGGAAACAGTCAGTACTTC. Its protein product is CASRGTSGDGNSQYF.

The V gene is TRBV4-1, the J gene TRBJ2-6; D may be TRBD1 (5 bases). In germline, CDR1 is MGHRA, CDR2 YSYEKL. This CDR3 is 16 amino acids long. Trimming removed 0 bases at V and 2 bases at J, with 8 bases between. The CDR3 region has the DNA TGCGCCAGCAGCCAAGATCAAGGGGCTGGGGCCAACGTCCTGACTTTC. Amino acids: CASSQDQGAGANVLTF.

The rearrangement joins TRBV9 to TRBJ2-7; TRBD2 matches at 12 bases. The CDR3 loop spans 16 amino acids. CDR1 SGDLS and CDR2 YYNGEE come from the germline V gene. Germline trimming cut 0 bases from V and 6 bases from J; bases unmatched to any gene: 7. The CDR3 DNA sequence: TGTGCCAGCAGCGTAGCACCCGGGACTAGCGGGCGCGAGCAGTACTTC. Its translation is CASSVAPGTSGREQYF.

The CDR3 region is CASSSTGLGHYEQYF. CDR3 DNA sequence: TGTGCCAGCAGCTCGACAGGGCTCGGTCACTACGAGCAGTACTTC. The chain carries TRBV11-2 and TRBJ2-7, with TRBD1 matching 7 bases. CDR1 and CDR2 from the germline V gene are SGHAT and FQNNGV. This CDR3 is 15 amino acids long. V was pared by 4 bases and J by 3 bases, with 9 bases of the junction left unmatched.

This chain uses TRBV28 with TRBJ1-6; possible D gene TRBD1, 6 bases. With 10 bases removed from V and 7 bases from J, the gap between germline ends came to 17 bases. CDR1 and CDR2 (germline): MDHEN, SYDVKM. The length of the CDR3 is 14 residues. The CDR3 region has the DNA TGTGCCATCCCCTCTAGAACAGGGAATTCACCCCTCCACTTT. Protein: CAIPSRTGNSPLHF.

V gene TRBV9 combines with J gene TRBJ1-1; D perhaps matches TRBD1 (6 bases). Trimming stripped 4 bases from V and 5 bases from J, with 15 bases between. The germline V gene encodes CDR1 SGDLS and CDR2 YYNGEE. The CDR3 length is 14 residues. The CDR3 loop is CASSLSTGWTEAFF. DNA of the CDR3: TGTGCCAGCAGCCTCTCTACAGGGTGGACTGAAGCTTTCTTT.

CDR3: CASSLFYGTSHTGELFF. The CDR3 bases are TGTGCCAGCAGTTTATTTTACGGGACTAGCCACACCGGGGAGCTGTTTTTT. This chain uses TRBV7-9 with TRBJ2-2; the match to TRBD2 covers 9 bases. This CDR3 contains 17 residues. Per the germline V gene, CDR1 is SEHNR and CDR2 is FQNEAQ (reference sequence). After removal of 6 bases from V and 3 bases from J, the junction contained 11 bases not matched to a gene.

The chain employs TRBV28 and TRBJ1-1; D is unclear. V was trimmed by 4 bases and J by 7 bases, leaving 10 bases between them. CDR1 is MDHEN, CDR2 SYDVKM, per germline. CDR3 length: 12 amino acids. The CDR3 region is CASSSPGVEAFF. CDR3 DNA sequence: TGTGCCAGCAGTTCTCCGGGTGTTGAAGCTTTCTTT.

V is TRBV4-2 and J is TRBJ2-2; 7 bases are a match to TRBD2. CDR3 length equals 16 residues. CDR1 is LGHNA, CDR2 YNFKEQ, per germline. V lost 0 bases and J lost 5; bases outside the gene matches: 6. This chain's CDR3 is CASSQEIGTKTGELFF. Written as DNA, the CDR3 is TGTGCCAGCAGCCAAGAGATCGGGACTAAAACCGGGGAGCTGTTTTTT.

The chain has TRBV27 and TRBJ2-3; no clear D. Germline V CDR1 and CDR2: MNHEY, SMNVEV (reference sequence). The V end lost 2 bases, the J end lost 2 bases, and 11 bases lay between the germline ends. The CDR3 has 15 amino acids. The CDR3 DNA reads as TGTGCCAGCAGTTTAGTCCGCCAGATCACAGATACGCAGTATTTT. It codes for CASSLVRQITDTQYF.

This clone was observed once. This chain's CDR3 is CASSQDPTGTGNTIYF. The CDR3 DNA follows: TGCGCCAGCAGCCAAGACCCCACAGGGACTGGAAACACCATATATTTT. The chain carries TRBV4-1 and TRBJ1-3, with D tentatively TRBD1 (6 bases). Per germline, CDR1 MGHRA and CDR2 YSYEKL. The CDR3 loop spans 16 amino acids. The germline V and J ends were trimmed by 0 bases and 2 bases, with 11 bases remaining between them.

The CDR3 region has the DNA TGCGCCAGCAGTGACCCACTAGCGGGGGACCCGTTCGGGGAGCTGTTTTTT. Translated, it gives CASSDPLAGDPFGELFF. The J gene is TRBJ2-2, the V gene TRBV10-1, with TRBD2 identical over 11 bases. Losses at the gene ends were 3 bases for V and 7 bases for J; bases not matched to a gene: 10. CDR1 WNHNN and CDR2 SYGVQD come from the germline V gene (reference sequence). The CDR3 is 17 amino acids.

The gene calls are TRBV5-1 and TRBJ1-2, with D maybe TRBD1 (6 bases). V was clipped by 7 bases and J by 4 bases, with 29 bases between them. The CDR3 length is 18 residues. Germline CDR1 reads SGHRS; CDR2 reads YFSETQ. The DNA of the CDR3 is TGCGCCAGCGGCCGCAATTCCATCCAGGGGCGGCTTCCCTATGGCTACACCTTC. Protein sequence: CASGRNSIQGRLPYGYTF.

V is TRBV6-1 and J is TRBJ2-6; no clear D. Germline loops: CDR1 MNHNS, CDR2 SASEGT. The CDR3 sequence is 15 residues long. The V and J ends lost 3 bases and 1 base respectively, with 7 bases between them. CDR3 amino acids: CASSEFGSGANVLTF. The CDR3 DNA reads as TGTGCCAGCAGTGAGTTCGGGTCTGGGGCCAACGTCCTGACTTTC.